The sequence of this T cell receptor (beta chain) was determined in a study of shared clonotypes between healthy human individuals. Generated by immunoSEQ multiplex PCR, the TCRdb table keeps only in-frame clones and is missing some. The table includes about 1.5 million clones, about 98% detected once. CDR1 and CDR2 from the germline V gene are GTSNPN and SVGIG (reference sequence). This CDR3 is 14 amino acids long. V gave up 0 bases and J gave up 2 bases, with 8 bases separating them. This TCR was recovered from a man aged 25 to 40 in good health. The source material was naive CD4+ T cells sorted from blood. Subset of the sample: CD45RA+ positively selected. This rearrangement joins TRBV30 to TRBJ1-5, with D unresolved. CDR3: CAWSVHSGNQPQHF. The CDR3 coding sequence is TGTGCCTGGAGTGTACATTCGGGCAATCAGCCCCAGCATTTT.